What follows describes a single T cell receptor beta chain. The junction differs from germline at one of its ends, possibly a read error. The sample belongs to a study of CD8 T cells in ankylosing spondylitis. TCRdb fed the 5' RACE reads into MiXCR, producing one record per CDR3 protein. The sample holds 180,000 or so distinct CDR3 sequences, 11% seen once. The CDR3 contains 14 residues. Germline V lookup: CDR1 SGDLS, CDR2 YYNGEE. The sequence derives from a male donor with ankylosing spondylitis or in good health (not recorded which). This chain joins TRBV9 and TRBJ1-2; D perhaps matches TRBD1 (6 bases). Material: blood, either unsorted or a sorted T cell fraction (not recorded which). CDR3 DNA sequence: TGTGACAGCAGCGTCGCGGACAGTAACTATGGCTACACCTTC. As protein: CDSSVADSNYGYTF.